These 10 T cell receptor beta chains were sequenced from one sample in a study of blood T cells in healthy people across ages. Sample-barcoded 5' priming and a J-beta primer mix drove a second PCR of about 6 to 12 cycles. One entry per CDR3 protein results from TCRdb running MiXCR on the 5' RACE reads. The repertoire has about 1.5 million distinct CDR3 sequences, approximately 42% of them found once; the top ten carry approximately 4.1%. The sample consisted of blood. All receptors derive from a woman aged 18-30 years in good health.

A few counts support this clonotype. The chain links TRBV3-1 to TRBJ2-3; D not certain. Deletions cut 0 bases from V and 8 bases from J, with 15 bases between. Per germline, CDR1 LGHDT and CDR2 YNNKEL (reference sequence). The CDR3 is made up of 15 amino acids. The CDR3 spells CASSQELLVPSTQYF. The CDR3 nucleotides read TGTGCCAGCAGCCAAGAGTTGCTAGTCCCCTCTACGCAGTATTTT.

Worth noting for this clonotype: One end of the junction varies from germline; a read error may be responsible. This rearrangement joins TRBV7-9 to TRBJ2-1; 7 nucleotides agree with TRBD2. CDR3 size: 17 residues. From germline, CDR1 is SEHNR and CDR2 FQNEAQ (reference sequence). The CDR3 protein is CASSLLSGASSYNKQFF. CDR3 coding DNA: TGTGCCAGCAGCTTACTCAGCGGGGCGAGCTCCTACAATAAGCAGTTCTTC.

The V call is TRBV19, the J call TRBJ1-4; tentatively, D is TRBD1 (6 bases). V lost 7 bases to trimming and J lost 7 bases, with 16 bases between them. The CDR3 contains 14 residues. CDR1 is LNHDA and CDR2 is SQIVND in the germline V gene (reference sequence). CDR3 DNA sequence: TGTGCCAGTACCCTGGACAGCCCAGCTGAAAAACTGTTTTTT. Encoded protein: CASTLDSPAEKLFF.

This clonotype was detected a few times. The gene calls are TRBV7-2 and TRBJ1-3; possibly TRBD1 for D (5 bases). The germline gives CDR1 SGHTA, CDR2 FQGNSA. V was cut by 1 base and J by 4 bases, with 14 bases left in between. The CDR3 loop spans 16 amino acids. DNA for the CDR3: TGTGCCAGCAGCTTAGGGGCGGGACTCGCGGGAAACACCATATATTTT. This codes for CASSLGAGLAGNTIYF.

This chain joins TRBV7-2 and TRBJ1-1; D uncertain. Germline V CDR1 and CDR2: SGHTA, FQGNSA. With 5 bases removed from V and 2 bases from J, the gap between germline ends came to 21 bases. There are 17 residues in the CDR3. The CDR3 coding sequence is TGTGCCAGCAGCCCCCTTCGTTTGGGCAGAGGCAACACTGAAGCTTTCTTT. Its protein product is CASSPLRLGRGNTEAFF.

This clonotype was observed a handful of times. The J gene is TRBJ1-1, the V gene TRBV21-1; TRBD1, the D gene given by the table, was not confirmed from the DNA. TRBV21-1 is a pseudogene locus. The CDR3 totals 15 residues. DNA for the CDR3: TGTGCCAGCAGCAAATGTCCCGGCTGTTCCACTGAAGCTTTCTTT. The encoded protein is CASSKCPGCSTEAFF.

The chain uses TRBV20-1 and TRBJ2-3; 9 positions agree with TRBD1. The CDR3 is made up of 14 amino acids. Germline CDR1 is DFQATT and CDR2 is SNEGSKA (reference sequence). Trimming at V came to 6 bases and at J to 4 bases, leaving 8 bases not matched to a gene. The CDR3 sequence: CSADIRTGADTQYF. The CDR3, as DNA: TGCAGTGCGGACATAAGGACAGGGGCAGATACGCAGTATTTT.

The chain is built from TRBV29-1 and TRBJ2-4, with 9 bases that match TRBD1. Germline trimming cut 3 bases from V and 0 bases from J; bases unmatched to any gene: 0. The CDR3 extends over 14 amino acids. Germline CDR1 reads SQVTM; CDR2 reads ANQGSEA. For the CDR3, the DNA is TGCAGCGTTGAGGGACAGGGAGCCAAAAACATTCAGTACTTC. It is translated as CSVEGQGAKNIQYF.

The chain links TRBV20-1 to TRBJ2-3; no definite D call. V was trimmed by 3 bases and J by 0 bases, leaving 7 bases between them. Germline V gene sequence: CDR1 DFQATT, CDR2 SNEGSKA (reference sequence). The length of the CDR3 is 13 residues. Written as DNA, the CDR3 is TGCAGTGCTAGTATGGGGAGCACAGATACGCAGTATTTT. This sequence encodes CSASMGSTDTQYF.

This clonotype was seen once. This chain connects TRBV3-1 to TRBJ2-7; D call uncertain. CDR3 length: 13 amino acids. In germline, CDR1 is LGHDT, CDR2 YNNKEL (reference sequence). V lost 2 bases, J lost 2 bases, and 7 bases lay in between. CDR3 sequence reads: CASSQRQTYEQYF. The CDR3 coding sequence is TGTGCCAGCAGCCAAAGGCAGACCTACGAGCAGTACTTC.